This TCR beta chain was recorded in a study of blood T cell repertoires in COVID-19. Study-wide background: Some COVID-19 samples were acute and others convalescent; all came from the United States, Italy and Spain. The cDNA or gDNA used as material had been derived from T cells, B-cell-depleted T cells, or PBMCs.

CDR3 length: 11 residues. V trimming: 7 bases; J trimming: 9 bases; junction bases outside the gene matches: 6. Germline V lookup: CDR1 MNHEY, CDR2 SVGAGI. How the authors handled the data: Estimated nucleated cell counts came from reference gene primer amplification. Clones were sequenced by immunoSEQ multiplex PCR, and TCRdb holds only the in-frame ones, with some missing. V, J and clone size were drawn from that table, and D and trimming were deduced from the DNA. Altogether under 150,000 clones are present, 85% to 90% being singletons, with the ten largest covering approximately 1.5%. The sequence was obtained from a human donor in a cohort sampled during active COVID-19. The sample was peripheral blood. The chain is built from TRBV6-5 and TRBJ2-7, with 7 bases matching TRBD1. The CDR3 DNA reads TGTGCCAGCATTCGACAGGGCTTGCAGTACTTC. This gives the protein CASIRQGLQYF.